These T cell receptor beta chains were read from a single sample in a study of T cells in Graves' hyperthyroidism and ophthalmopathy. Each CDR3 protein is one row after TCRdb ran MiXCR on the multiplex PCR reads. The repertoire holds 300,000 to 450,000 distinct CDR3 sequences, with about a sixth as singletons. The sample taken for sequencing was blood. The receptor source for this set is a woman aged 30 to 39 with Graves' hyperthyroidism that later progressed to Graves' ophthalmopathy. CDR3s include the opening cysteine and the closing phenylalanine or tryptophan. The D gene is left open where the match is weak. The listing skips clone size in some rows; elsewhere it reads once, few, many or a size class.

size	D	V	J	DNA	CDR3
-	TRBD1	TRBV11-1	TRBJ2-3	TGTGCCAGCAGCTACGATAGGACAGGGGAAGCTGGCGCAGATACGCAGTATTTT	CASSYDRTGEAGADTQYF
few	TRBD2	TRBV7-8	TRBJ2-7	TGTGCCAGCAGCTCTTCTAGCGGGGGGGACATCTACGAGCAGTACTTC	CASSSSSGGDIYEQYF
many	TRBD2	TRBV6-1	TRBJ2-5	TGTGCCAGCAGCCCCGGGACTAGCGGGGGGAGGCGACAAGAGACCCAGTACTTC	CASSPGTSGGRRQETQYF
few	-	TRBV30	TRBJ2-1	TGTGCCTGGAGCCCCAGTACGGGTGGGCAGTTCTTC	CAWSPSTGGQFF
few	-	TRBV29-1	TRBJ2-2	TGCAGCACAAAGACGAGCACCGGGGAGCTGTTTTTT	CSTKTSTGELFF
-	-	TRBV3-1	TRBJ1-1	TGTGCCAGCAAACCCGGTGGAGGGATTGCAGCTTTCTTT	CASKPGGGIAAFF
-	-	TRBV9	TRBJ2-1	TGTGCCAGCAGCGTAGGACCTAGCGATGAGCAGTTCTTC	CASSVGPSDEQFF
many	-	TRBV6-1	TRBJ2-7	TGTGCCAGCAGTGGCTCCGGGGTACAGGCCCGTTATCACGAGCAGTACTTC	CASSGSGVQARYHEQYF
few	-	TRBV19	TRBJ1-1	TGTGCCAGTAGTCCCCGAGGGGCCGCCGAAGCTTTCTTT	CASSPRGAAEAFF
few	TRBD1	TRBV11-2	TRBJ2-3	TGTGCCAGCAGCTTCTGGACAGGGGGCACAGATACGCAGTATTTT	CASSFWTGGTDTQYF
many	-	TRBV2	TRBJ2-3	TGTGCCAGCAGTGAGCCCCCTGGGAATAGTCCTTTGTCGGTAGATACGCAGTATTTT	CASSEPPGNSPLSVDTQYF
-	-	TRBV6-2/TRBV6-3	TRBJ2-6	TGTGCCAGCTCTGGGCTTTATACATCTTCTGGGGCCAACGTCCTGACTTTC	CASSGLYTSSGANVLTF
few	TRBD2	TRBV6-1	TRBJ2-1	TGTGCCAGCAGTGAAGCGGCGGGACTAGCGGGCTATGAGCAGTTCTTC	CASSEAAGLAGYEQFF
few	-	TRBV7-9	TRBJ2-3	TGTGCCAGCAGCTTAGGGGATCCAAGCACAGATACGCAGTATTTT	CASSLGDPSTDTQYF
-	TRBD2	TRBV3-1	TRBJ2-3	TGTGCCAGCAGCTATAGCGGGAGGGCCGTCGGCACAGATACGCAGTATTTT	CASSYSGRAVGTDTQYF
-	TRBD1	TRBV4-1	TRBJ1-2	TGCGCCAGCAGCCAGCCACTACTACAGGGGACTGATGGCTACACCTTC	CASSQPLLQGTDGYTF
few	-	TRBV5-1	TRBJ2-2	TGCGCCAGCAGCCCGGGCCCTACTACCGGGGAGCTGTTTTTT	CASSPGPTTGELFF
many	TRBD2	TRBV30	TRBJ2-3	TGTGCCGCTCGTAGCGGGAGGGACACAGATACGCAGTATTTT	CAARSGRDTDTQYF
many	-	TRBV4-1	TRBJ2-7	TGCGCCAGCAGCCAAGGATTTGGCCCCTACGAGCAGTACTTC	CASSQGFGPYEQYF
many	-	TRBV5-1	TRBJ2-5	TGCGCCAGCAGCTTGGTGGAGCAGGGCCAAGAGACCCAGTACTTC	CASSLVEQGQETQYF
many	-	TRBV11-2	TRBJ2-1	TGTGCCAGCAGCTTAGGGAAAAGTCTAGCGCCGTACAATGAGCAGTTCTTC	CASSLGKSLAPYNEQFF
many	-	TRBV4-1	TRBJ1-5	TGCGCCAGCAGCCAAGAAGGGACCGGCTATAGCAATCAGCCCCAGCATTTT	CASSQEGTGYSNQPQHF
once	TRBD1	TRBV12-3/TRBV12-4	TRBJ1-4	TGTGCCAGCACCTTTCCGGGACAGGGCCGTGAAAAACTGTTTTTT	CASTFPGQGREKLFF
-	-	TRBV18	TRBJ2-3	TGTGCCAGCTCACCAGACAGTTCCACAGATACGCAGTATTTT	CASSPDSSTDTQYF
few	-	TRBV2	TRBJ2-2	TGTGCCAGCAGTGAAGGGCCGAACACCGGGGAGCTGTTTTTT	CASSEGPNTGELFF
-	-	TRBV7-9	TRBJ1-2	TGTGCCAGCAGCTTAAGGGATGGGGATGACTATGGCTACACCTTC	CASSLRDGDDYGYTF
many	-	TRBV28	TRBJ1-6	TGTGCCAGCAGTTTCCCGCAGGGGATGGGTAATTCACCCCTCCACTTT	CASSFPQGMGNSPLHF
-	-	TRBV29-1	TRBJ1-1	TGCAGCGTTAGGTGGAGGAACACTGAAGCTTTCTTT	CSVRWRNTEAFF
many	TRBD2	TRBV7-9	TRBJ2-5	TGTGCCAGCAGTTGGGATAGCGGGGTGTACTTC	CASSWDSGVYF
-	-	TRBV20-1	TRBJ1-4	TGCAGTGCTAGAGGGAGGGGGGGAAATGAAAAACTGTTTTTT	CSARGRGGNEKLFF
-	-	TRBV5-4	TRBJ2-1	TGTGCCAGCAGCCAACTGAGGGGAAGCTCCTACAATGAGCAGTTCTTC	CASSQLRGSSYNEQFF
-	TRBD1	TRBV5-5	TRBJ2-1	TGTGCCAGCAGCTTGGGGACAGGGGGCTACAATGAGCAGTCCTTC	CASSLGTGGYNEQSF
many	-	TRBV2	TRBJ2-1	TGTGCCAGCAGAAGACCACTGACGGCCAATGAGCAGTTCTTC	CASRRPLTANEQFF
-	TRBD1	TRBV5-4	TRBJ2-1	TGTGCCAGCAGCTTGGATGCTAACCGGGACAGGGGATACAATGAGCAGTTCTTC	CASSLDANRDRGYNEQFF
many	-	TRBV27	TRBJ2-1	TGTGCCAGCAGTTTACAGGGGTGGATCAATGAGCAGTTCTTC	CASSLQGWINEQFF
many	-	TRBV9	TRBJ1-1	TGTGCCAGCAGCTACGGACGGGGGTCCACTGAAGCTTTCTTT	CASSYGRGSTEAFF
many	-	TRBV19	TRBJ2-2	TGTGCCAGTAGCGCCTTGGAGGCCGGGGAGCTGTTTTTT	CASSALEAGELFF
many	-	TRBV6-1	TRBJ2-5	TGTGCCAGCAGTGAAGACGTTTTTCAAGAGACCCAGTACTTC	CASSEDVFQETQYF
many	-	TRBV5-1	TRBJ2-7	TGCGCCAGCAACCAAGGAAGCCGCTCCTACGAGCAGTACTTC	CASNQGSRSYEQYF
many	-	TRBV11-3	TRBJ2-2	TGTGCCAGCAGCTTAACTGGCTCCGGGGAGCTGTTTTTT	CASSLTGSGELFF
-	-	TRBV6-5	TRBJ2-1	TGTGCCAGCAGTTATGTTGCGGCCAGCTCCTACAATGAGCAGTTCTTC	CASSYVAASSYNEQFF
once	TRBD2	TRBV20-1	TRBJ2-7	TGCAGTGCTAGGAATCTAGCGGGGGAAACCTACGAGCAGTACTTC	CSARNLAGETYEQYF
-	-	TRBV10-3	TRBJ2-7	TGTGCCATCAGTGATGGAAATTCCTTATCCTACGAGCAGTACTTC	CAISDGNSLSYEQYF
once	-	TRBV11-1	TRBJ2-1	TGTGCCAGCAGCTTATCCAGGGACAATGAGCAGTTCTTC	CASSLSRDNEQFF
many	-	TRBV11-2	TRBJ2-7	TGTGCCAGCAGCTTAGAGCCCCCCTACGAGCAGTACTTC	CASSLEPPYEQYF